The present T cell receptor beta chain was sequenced within a study of cytomegalovirus exposure and HLA in healthy donors. This PCR relied on a set of 60 Vbeta primers and 13 Jbeta primers. Data came from immunoSEQ multiplex PCR; TCRdb stores just in-frame clones and leaves some out. In the table there are about 120,000 clones, 70% to 80% of which are singletons. This clone was detected a few times. Its cognate antigen is unknown. The CDR3 sequence is 14 residues long. Germline V lookup: CDR1 MNHNS, CDR2 SASEGT. V lost 6 bases, J lost 6 bases, and 5 bases stayed unmatched. Study-level findings and limits: In vitro assays verified that a few CMV-associated chains recognized CMV antigens specifically.

V usage is TRBV6-1 and J usage is TRBJ1-4; 9 nucleotides align to TRBD1. Sequencing input: PBMCs. The receptor was derived from a woman younger than 30 in good health and CMV-seronegative. The CDR3 nucleotides are TGTGCCAGCAGCCCCGGGACAGGGTATGAAAAACTGTTTTTT. It encodes CASSPGTGYEKLFF.